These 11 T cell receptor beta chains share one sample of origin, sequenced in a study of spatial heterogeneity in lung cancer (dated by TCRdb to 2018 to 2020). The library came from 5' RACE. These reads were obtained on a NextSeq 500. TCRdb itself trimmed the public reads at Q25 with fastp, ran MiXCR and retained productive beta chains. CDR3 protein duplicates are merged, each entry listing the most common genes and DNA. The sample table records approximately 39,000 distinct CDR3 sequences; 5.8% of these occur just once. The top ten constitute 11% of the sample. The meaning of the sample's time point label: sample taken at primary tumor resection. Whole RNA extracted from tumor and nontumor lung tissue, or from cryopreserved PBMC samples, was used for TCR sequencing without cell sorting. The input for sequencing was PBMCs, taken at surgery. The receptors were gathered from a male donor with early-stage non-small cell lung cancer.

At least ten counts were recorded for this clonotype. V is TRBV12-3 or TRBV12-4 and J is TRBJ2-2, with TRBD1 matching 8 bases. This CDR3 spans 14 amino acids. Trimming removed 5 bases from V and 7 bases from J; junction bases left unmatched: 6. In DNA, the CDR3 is TGTGCCAGCAGTGAGGACAGGGTAAACGGGGAGCTGTTTTTT. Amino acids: CASSEDRVNGELFF.

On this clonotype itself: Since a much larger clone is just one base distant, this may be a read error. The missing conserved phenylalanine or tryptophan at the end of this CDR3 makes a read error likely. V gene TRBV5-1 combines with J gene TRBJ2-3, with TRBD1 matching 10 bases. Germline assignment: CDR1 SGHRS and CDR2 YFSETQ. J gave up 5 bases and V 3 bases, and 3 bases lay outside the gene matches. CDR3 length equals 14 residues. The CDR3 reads CASSSGTGEDTQYY. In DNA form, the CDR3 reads TGCGCCAGCAGCTCTGGGACAGGGGAAGATACGCAGTATTAT.

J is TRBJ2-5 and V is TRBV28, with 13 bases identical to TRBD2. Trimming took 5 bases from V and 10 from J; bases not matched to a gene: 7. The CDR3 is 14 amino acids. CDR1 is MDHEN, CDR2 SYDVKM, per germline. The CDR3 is CASSLRLAGGLQYF. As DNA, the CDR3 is TGTGCCAGCAGTCTAAGACTAGCGGGGGGCCTCCAGTACTTC. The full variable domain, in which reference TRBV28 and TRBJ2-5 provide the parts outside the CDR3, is DVKVTQSSRYLVKRTGEKVFLECVQDMDHENMFWYRQDPGLGLRLIYFSYDVKMKEKGDIPEGYSVSREKKERFSLILESASTNQTSMYLCASSLRLAGGLQYFGPGTRLLVL.

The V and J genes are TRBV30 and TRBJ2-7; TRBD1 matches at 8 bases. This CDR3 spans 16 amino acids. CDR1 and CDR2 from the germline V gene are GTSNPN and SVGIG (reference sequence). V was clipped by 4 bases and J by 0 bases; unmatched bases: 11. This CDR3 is CAWIGTGPPSSYEQYF. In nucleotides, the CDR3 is TGTGCCTGGATCGGGACAGGCCCCCCAAGCTCCTACGAGCAGTACTTC.

In DNA form, the CDR3 reads TGTGCCAGCACCACCTTCCAGGGGGGGCCCACCTACGAGCAGTACTTC. Its protein product is CASTTFQGGPTYEQYF. This sequence joins TRBV7-9 and TRBJ2-7; D might be TRBD1 or TRBD2, each matching 7 bases. This CDR3 has 16 residues. V lost 7 bases, J lost 2 bases, and 21 bases lay in between. Germline values: CDR1 SEHNR, CDR2 FQNEAQ (reference sequence).

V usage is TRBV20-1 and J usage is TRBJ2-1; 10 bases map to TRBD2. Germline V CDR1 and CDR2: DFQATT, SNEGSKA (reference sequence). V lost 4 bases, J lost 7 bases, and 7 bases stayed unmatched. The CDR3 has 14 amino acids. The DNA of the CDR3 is TGCAGTGCTATGGCTAGCGGGGGCTTTAATGAGCAGTTCTTC. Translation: CSAMASGGFNEQFF.

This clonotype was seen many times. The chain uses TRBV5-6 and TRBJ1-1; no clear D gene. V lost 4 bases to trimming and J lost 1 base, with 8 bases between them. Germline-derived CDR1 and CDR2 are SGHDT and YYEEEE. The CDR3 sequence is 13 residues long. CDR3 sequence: CASSAGPNTEAFF. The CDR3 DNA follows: TGTGCCAGCAGCGCCGGACCGAACACTGAAGCTTTCTTT.

CDR3 sequence reads: CSPTGGALYGYTF. Here the CDR3 DNA reads TGCAGTCCCACAGGGGGCGCGCTCTATGGCTACACCTTC. V gene TRBV20-1 combines with J gene TRBJ1-2; 9 bases fit TRBD1. J gave up 4 bases and V 8 bases, and 8 bases lay outside the gene matches. Germline-derived CDR1 and CDR2 are DFQATT and SNEGSKA (reference sequence). The CDR3 runs 13 residues.

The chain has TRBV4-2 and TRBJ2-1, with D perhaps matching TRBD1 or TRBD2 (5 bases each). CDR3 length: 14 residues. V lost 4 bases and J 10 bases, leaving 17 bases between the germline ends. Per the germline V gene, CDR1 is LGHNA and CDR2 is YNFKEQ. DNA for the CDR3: TGTGCCAGCAGCCTCGGGACGCCGGTGGAAGAGCAGTTCTTC. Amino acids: CASSLGTPVEEQFF.

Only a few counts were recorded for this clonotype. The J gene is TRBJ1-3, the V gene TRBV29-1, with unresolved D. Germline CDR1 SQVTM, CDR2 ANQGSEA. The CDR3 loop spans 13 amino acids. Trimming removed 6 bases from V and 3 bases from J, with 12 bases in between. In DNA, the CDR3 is TGCAGCGTGGGAAATGGCTTTGGAAACACCATATATTTT. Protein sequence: CSVGNGFGNTIYF.

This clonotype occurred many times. CDR3 nucleotide sequence: TGCAGTGCTAGTGTCCCAGGGAGTTCGCAGCCCCAGCATTTT. It codes for CSASVPGSSQPQHF. The chain joins TRBV20-1 to TRBJ1-5; weak D call: TRBD1 (5 bases). Per the germline V gene, CDR1 is DFQATT and CDR2 is SNEGSKA (reference sequence). This CDR3 contains 14 residues. V gave up 3 bases and J gave up 7 bases, with 16 bases separating them.